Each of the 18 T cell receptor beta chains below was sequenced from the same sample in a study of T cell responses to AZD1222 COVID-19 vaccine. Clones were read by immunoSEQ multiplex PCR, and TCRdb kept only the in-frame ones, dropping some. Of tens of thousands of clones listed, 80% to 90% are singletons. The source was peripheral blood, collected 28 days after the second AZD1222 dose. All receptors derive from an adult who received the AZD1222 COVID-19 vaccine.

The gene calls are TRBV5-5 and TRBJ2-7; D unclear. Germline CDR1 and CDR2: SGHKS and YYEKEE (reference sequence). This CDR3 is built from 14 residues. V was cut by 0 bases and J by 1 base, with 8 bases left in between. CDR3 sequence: CASSLVDYSYEQYF. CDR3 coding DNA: TGTGCCAGCAGCTTGGTAGATTATTCCTACGAGCAGTACTTC.

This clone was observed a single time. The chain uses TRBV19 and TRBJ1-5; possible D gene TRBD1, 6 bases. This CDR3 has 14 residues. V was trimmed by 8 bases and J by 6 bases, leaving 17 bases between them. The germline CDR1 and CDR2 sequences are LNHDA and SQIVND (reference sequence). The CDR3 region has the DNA TGTGCCAGTTCCACTACCCGGGGGCCTCAGCCCCAGCATTTT. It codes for CASSTTRGPQPQHF.

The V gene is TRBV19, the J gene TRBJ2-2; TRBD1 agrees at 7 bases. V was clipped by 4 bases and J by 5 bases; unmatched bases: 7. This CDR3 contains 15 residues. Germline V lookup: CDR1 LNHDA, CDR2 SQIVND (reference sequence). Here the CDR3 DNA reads TGTGCCAGTAGTACCCGACAGGGTAGGACCGGGGAGCTGTTTTTT. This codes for CASSTRQGRTGELFF.

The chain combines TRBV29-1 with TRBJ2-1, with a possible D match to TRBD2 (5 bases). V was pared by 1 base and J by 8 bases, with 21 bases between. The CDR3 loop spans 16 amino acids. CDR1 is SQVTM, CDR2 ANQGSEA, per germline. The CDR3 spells CSVEVPLGSGLYEQFF. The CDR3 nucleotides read TGCAGCGTTGAAGTCCCCTTAGGGAGTGGCCTTTATGAGCAGTTCTTC.

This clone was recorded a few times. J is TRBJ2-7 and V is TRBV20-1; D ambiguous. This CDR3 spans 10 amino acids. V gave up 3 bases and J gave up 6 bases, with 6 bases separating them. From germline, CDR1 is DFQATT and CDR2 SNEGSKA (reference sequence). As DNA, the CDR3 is TGCAGTGCTAGGGTAGCCGAGCAGTACTTC. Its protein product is CSARVAEQYF.

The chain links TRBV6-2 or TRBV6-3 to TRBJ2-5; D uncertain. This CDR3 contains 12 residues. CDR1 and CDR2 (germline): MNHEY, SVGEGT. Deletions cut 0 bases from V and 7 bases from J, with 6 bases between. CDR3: CASSYSTGTQYF. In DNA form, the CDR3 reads TGTGCCAGCAGTTACTCGACGGGGACCCAGTACTTC.

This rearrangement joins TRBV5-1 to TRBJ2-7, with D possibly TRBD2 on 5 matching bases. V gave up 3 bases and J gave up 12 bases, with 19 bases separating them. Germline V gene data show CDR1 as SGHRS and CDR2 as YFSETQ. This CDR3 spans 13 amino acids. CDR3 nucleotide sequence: TGCGCCAGCAGCTATCTCGGGGTGGCCGAGGGGTACTTC. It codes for CASSYLGVAEGYF.

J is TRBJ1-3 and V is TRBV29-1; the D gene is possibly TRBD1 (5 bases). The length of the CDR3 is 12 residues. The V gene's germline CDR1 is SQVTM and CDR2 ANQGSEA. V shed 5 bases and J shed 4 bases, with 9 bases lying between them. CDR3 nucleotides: TGCAGCGTTACGGGGACGGGAAACACCATATATTTT. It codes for CSVTGTGNTIYF.

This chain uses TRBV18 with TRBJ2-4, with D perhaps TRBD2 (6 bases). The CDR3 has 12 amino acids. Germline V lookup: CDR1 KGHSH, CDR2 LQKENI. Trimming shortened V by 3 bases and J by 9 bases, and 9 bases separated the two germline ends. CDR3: CASSPKEGIQYF. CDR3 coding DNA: TGTGCCAGCTCACCTAAGGAGGGCATTCAGTACTTC.

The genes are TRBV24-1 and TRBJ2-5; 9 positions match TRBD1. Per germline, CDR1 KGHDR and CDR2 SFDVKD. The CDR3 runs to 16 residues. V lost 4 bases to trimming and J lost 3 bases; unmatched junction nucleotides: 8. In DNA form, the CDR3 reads TGTGCCACCAGTGAAATCGACAGGGGGTGGAAAGAGACCCAGTACTTC. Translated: CATSEIDRGWKETQYF.

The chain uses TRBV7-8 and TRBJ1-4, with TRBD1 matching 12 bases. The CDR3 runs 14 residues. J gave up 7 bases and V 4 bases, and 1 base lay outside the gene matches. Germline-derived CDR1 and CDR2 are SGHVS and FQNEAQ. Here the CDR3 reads CASSSGQGAEKLFF. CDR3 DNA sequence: TGTGCCAGCAGCTCGGGACAGGGGGCTGAAAAACTGTTTTTT.

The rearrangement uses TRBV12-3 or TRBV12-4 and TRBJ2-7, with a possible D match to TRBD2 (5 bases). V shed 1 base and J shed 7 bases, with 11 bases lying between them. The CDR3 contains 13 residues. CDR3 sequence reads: CASSLGPSWEQYF. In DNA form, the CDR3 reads TGTGCCAGCAGTTTAGGCCCTAGCTGGGAGCAGTACTTC.

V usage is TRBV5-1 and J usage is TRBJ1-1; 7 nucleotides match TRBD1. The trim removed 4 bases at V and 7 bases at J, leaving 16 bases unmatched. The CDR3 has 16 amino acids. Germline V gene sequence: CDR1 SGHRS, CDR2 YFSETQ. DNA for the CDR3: TGCGCCAGCAGCCATGATACCGGGACAGACAAATATGAAGCTTTCTTT. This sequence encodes CASSHDTGTDKYEAFF.

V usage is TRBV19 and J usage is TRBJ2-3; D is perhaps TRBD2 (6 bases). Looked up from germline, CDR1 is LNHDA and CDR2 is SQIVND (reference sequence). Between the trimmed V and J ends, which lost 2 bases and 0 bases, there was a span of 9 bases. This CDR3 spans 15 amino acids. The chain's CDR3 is CASSITGGSTDTQYF. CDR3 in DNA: TGTGCCAGTAGTATAACCGGGGGAAGCACAGATACGCAGTATTTT.

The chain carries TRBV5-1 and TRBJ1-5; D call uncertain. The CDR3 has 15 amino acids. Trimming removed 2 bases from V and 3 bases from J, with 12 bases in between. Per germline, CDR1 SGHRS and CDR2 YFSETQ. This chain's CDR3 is CASSFDGANNQPQHF. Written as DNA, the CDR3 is TGCGCCAGCAGCTTTGACGGAGCTAACAATCAGCCCCAGCATTTT.

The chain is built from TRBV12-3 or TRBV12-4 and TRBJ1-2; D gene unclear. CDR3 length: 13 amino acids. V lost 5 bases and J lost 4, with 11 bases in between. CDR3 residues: CASSRALPYGYTF. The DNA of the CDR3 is TGTGCCAGCAGTAGGGCCCTACCCTATGGCTACACCTTC.

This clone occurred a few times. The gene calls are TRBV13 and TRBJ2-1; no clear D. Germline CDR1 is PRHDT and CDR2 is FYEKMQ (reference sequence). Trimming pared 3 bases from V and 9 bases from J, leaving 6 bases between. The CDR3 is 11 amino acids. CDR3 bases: TGTGCCAGCAGCTTTAAGGGTGAGCAGTTCTTC. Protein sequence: CASSFKGEQFF.

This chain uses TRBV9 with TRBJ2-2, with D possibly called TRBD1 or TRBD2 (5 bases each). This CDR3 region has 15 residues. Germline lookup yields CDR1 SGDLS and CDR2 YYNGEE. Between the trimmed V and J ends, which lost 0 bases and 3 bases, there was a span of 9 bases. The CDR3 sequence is CASSVDGAHTGELFF. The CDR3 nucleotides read TGTGCCAGCAGCGTAGACGGGGCCCACACCGGGGAGCTGTTTTTT.